Listed here are 10 T cell receptor beta chains from one sample, sequenced in a study of shared clonotypes between healthy human individuals. Only in-frame clones appear in the TCRdb table, and some are missing; sequencing was by immunoSEQ multiplex PCR. In the table there are roughly 1,500,000 clones, approximately 98.5% of which are singletons. Material: naive CD4+ T cells sorted from blood. This sample's subset: CD45RA+ positively selected. The receptors stem from a man aged 25 to 40 in good health.

In the case of this clone: Other DNA sequences in the same sample also yield this CDR3. The chain uses TRBV28 and TRBJ1-2; weak D call: TRBD1 (5 bases). Germline lookup yields CDR1 MDHEN and CDR2 SYDVKM. Trimming took 1 base from V and 5 from J, leaving 8 bases between them. The CDR3 has 13 residues. CDR3 coding DNA: TGTGCCAGCAGTTTATTGGGGGGGTATGGCTACACCTTC. Amino acid sequence: CASSLLGGYGYTF.

The chain links TRBV6-5 to TRBJ2-7; a weak D match, TRBD2 (5 bases). CDR3 length: 14 residues. Germline CDR1 is MNHEY and CDR2 is SVGAGI. Trimming took off 2 bases at V and 2 bases at J, with 10 bases between the two ends. This CDR3 reads CASSYGRIAYEQYF. CDR3 bases: TGTGCCAGCAGTTACGGGAGAATAGCCTACGAGCAGTACTTC.

CDR3: CASSGQGAGGRIYYGYTF. Written as DNA, the CDR3 is TGTGCCAGCAGTGGACAGGGGGCCGGAGGTCGGATTTACTATGGCTACACCTTC. This sequence joins TRBV2 and TRBJ1-2; TRBD1 matches at 10 bases. V trimming: 4 bases; J trimming: 3 bases; junction bases outside the gene matches: 14. This CDR3 has 18 amino acids. Germline-derived CDR1 and CDR2 are SNHLY and FYNNEI.

The chain couples TRBV5-5 to TRBJ2-3; D not certain. Germline V CDR1 and CDR2: SGHKS, YYEKEE (reference sequence). This CDR3 region has 13 residues. Trimming left V 4 bases short and J 0 bases short, with 6 bases between. CDR3 nucleotide sequence: TGTGCCAGCAGCCCTGACAGCACAGATACGCAGTATTTT. This gives the protein CASSPDSTDTQYF. The full variable domain, with the rest looked up from reference TRBV5-5 and TRBJ2-3, is DAGVTQSPTHLIKTRGQQVTLRCSPISGHKSVSWYQQVLGQGPQFIFQYYEKEERGRGNFPDRFSARQFPNYSSELNVNALLLGDSALYLCASSPDSTDTQYFGPGTRLTVL.

V usage is TRBV9 and J usage is TRBJ2-6; unclear D gene. The V end lost 0 bases, the J end lost 0 bases, and 7 bases lay between the germline ends. The CDR3 runs to 16 residues. The germline CDR1 and CDR2 sequences are SGDLS and YYNGEE. CDR3 protein: CASSVVGTSGANVLTF. The CDR3 nucleotides read TGTGCCAGCAGCGTAGTCGGAACCTCTGGGGCCAACGTCCTGACTTTC.

CDR3 in DNA: TGCGCCAGCAGCTTGGGGCCAGGAGCAAACACCGGGGAGCTGTTTTTT. Its protein product is CASSLGPGANTGELFF. V is TRBV5-1 and J is TRBJ2-2; D not resolved. V was trimmed by 0 bases and J by 2 bases, leaving 11 bases between them. The CDR3 is 16 residues long. Germline assignment: CDR1 SGHRS and CDR2 YFSETQ.

Concerning this clone itself: At one end, the junction sequence differs from germline, possibly due to a read error. The CDR3 is CASSLAHRAHEQFF. DNA of the CDR3: TGTGCTAGCAGCTTAGCGCACAGGGCCCATGAGCAGTTCTTC. The V call is TRBV7-7, the J call TRBJ2-1, with D possibly TRBD1 on 6 matching bases. The CDR3 loop spans 14 amino acids. Looked up from germline, CDR1 is SSHAT and CDR2 is FNYEAQ (reference sequence).

The rearrangement joins TRBV10-3 to TRBJ2-7; 10 bases fit TRBD2. The J segment lost 5 bases and the V segment lost 6 bases, leaving 7 bases of the junction unmatched. Germline V gene sequence: CDR1 ENHRY, CDR2 SYGVKD. This CDR3 region has 14 residues. The DNA of the CDR3 is TGTGCCATCAGGACTAGCGGGCCGTTGGACGAGCAGTACTTC. Translated: CAIRTSGPLDEQYF.

CDR3 sequence reads: CASSVVGLPGDTQYF. As DNA, the CDR3 is TGTGCCAGCAGCGTTGTCGGACTCCCGGGAGATACGCAGTATTTT. The chain employs TRBV9 and TRBJ2-3, with D possibly being TRBD2 (5 bases). Germline assignment: CDR1 SGDLS and CDR2 YYNGEE. The CDR3 contains 15 residues. Trimming left V 2 bases short and J 5 bases short, with 15 bases between.

This sequence joins TRBV18 and TRBJ2-5, with TRBD2 matching over 8 bases. CDR1 is KGHSH, CDR2 LQKENI, per germline. V was clipped by 3 bases and J by 2 bases; unmatched bases: 8. There are 16 residues in the CDR3. DNA for the CDR3: TGTGCCAGCTCACCGGGGTCTAGCGGGCCACAAGAGACCCAGTACTTC. Its translation is CASSPGSSGPQETQYF.